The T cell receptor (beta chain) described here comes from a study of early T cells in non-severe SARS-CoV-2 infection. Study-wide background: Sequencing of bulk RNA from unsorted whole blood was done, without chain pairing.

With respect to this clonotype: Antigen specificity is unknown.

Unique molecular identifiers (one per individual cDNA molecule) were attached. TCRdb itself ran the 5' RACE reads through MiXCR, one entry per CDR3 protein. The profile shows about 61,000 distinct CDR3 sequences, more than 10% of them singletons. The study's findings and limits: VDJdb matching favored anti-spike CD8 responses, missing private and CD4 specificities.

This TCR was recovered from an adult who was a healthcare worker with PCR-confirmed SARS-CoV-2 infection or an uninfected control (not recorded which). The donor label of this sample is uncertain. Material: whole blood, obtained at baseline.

The CDR3 region is CASSPTPSGSTDTQYF. In nucleotides, the CDR3 is TGTGCCAGCAGTCCTACACCTAGCGGGAGCACAGATACGCAGTATTTT. The rearrangement links TRBV6-6 to TRBJ2-3; 8 positions match TRBD2. The germline V gene has CDR1 MNHNY and CDR2 SVGAGI (reference sequence). The CDR3 spans 16 residues. Trimming removed 5 bases from V and 0 bases from J; junction bases left unmatched: 7.